One and the same sample provided the 9 T cell receptor beta chains below, sequenced in a study of T cell repertoires in cytomegalovirus infection. MiXCR was run by TCRdb on the reads, yielding one entry per CDR3 protein. The sample yields about 180,000 distinct CDR3 sequences, about 17% seen once. The sample taken for sequencing was CD8+ T cells from PBMCs. The receptors originated from a human donor in good health (CMV status not recorded). Some clones in this sample may be carry-over from other donors' samples.

This clonotype was recorded a few times. The chain recombines TRBV6-1 with TRBJ2-1, with 7 positions matching TRBD2. V gave up 2 bases and J gave up 1 base; unmatched junction bases: 5. The CDR3 runs 16 residues. The V gene's germline CDR1 is MNHNS and CDR2 SASEGT. For the CDR3, the DNA is TGTGCCAGCAGTGAAAGGCCGGGGGGATCCTACAATGAGCAGTTCTTC. Its translation: CASSERPGGSYNEQFF.

V is TRBV7-6 and J is TRBJ2-1, with D possibly matching TRBD2 (5 bases). Per germline, CDR1 SGHVS and CDR2 FNYEAQ. The CDR3 consists of 13 residues. V was shortened by 3 bases and J by 3 bases, with 6 bases between the two germline ends. The CDR3, as DNA: TGTGCCAGCAGCTTGAGGGTCTACAATGAGCAGTTCTTC. Its translation is CASSLRVYNEQFF.

This clonotype was picked up a small number of times. The chain combines TRBV7-3 with TRBJ1-1, with D hard to call. CDR1 SGHTA and CDR2 FQGTGA come from the germline V gene. The CDR3 runs to 15 residues. Deletions cut 5 bases from V and 4 bases from J, with 17 bases between. CDR3 bases: TGTGCCAGCAGCCCCGCCCAGGATTCAGGCACTGAAGCTTTCTTT. This gives the protein CASSPAQDSGTEAFF.

V is TRBV7-9 and J is TRBJ2-7; D remains unclear. Germline CDR1 SEHNR, CDR2 FQNEAQ (reference sequence). Trimming took 7 bases from V and 6 from J, leaving 16 bases between them. This CDR3 has 13 amino acids. The CDR3 reads CASTDLPGSEQYF. The CDR3 DNA follows: TGTGCCAGCACCGACCTCCCGGGTAGCGAGCAGTACTTC.

V is TRBV2 and J is TRBJ2-1; 15 bases agree with TRBD2. Germline lookup yields CDR1 SNHLY and CDR2 FYNNEI. The V and J ends lost 4 bases and 7 bases, in that order; junction bases with no gene match: 2. The CDR3 has 15 amino acids. Written as DNA, the CDR3 is TGTGCCAGCAGTGTGGGACTAGCGGGAGGAAATGAGCAGTTCTTC. Translated: CASSVGLAGGNEQFF.

V gene TRBV6-2 or TRBV6-3 combines with J gene TRBJ1-1; D is perhaps TRBD1 (6 bases). The V and J ends lost 10 bases and 4 bases respectively, with 10 bases between them. This CDR3 is built from 11 residues. CDR1 and CDR2 from the germline V gene are MNHEY and SVGEGT. The CDR3 loop is CAIRGPTEAFF. In DNA form, the CDR3 reads TGTGCCATCAGGGGTCCCACTGAAGCTTTCTTT.

V and J are TRBV7-8 and TRBJ1-1; tentative D call: TRBD1 (6 bases). This CDR3 is built from 14 residues. Germline loops: CDR1 SGHVS, CDR2 FQNEAQ. Trimming shortened V by 0 bases and J by 6 bases, and 11 bases separated the two germline ends. In DNA, the CDR3 is TGTGCCAGCAGCTTAGCAGCGGGGGCCGCTGAAGCTTTCTTT. Protein sequence: CASSLAAGAAEAFF.

This chain links TRBV27 with TRBJ2-7; 7 positions agree with TRBD2. The J segment lost 6 bases and the V segment lost 3 bases, leaving 2 bases of the junction unmatched. The CDR3 runs 12 residues. CDR1 MNHEY and CDR2 SMNVEV come from the germline V gene (reference sequence). The CDR3 DNA reads as TGTGCCAGCAGTTTTGGGGGGGGCGAGCAGTACTTC. As protein: CASSFGGGEQYF.

This chain connects TRBV28 to TRBJ1-5, with D unclear. The CDR3 has 15 residues. V lost 6 bases and J 2 bases, leaving 14 bases between the germline ends. The germline CDR1 and CDR2 sequences are MDHEN and SYDVKM. This CDR3 is CASSPVVTGNQPQHF. CDR3 nucleotides: TGTGCCAGCAGCCCCGTGGTAACGGGCAATCAGCCCCAGCATTTT.